This T cell receptor beta chain came from a study of blood T cell repertoires in COVID-19. Across the study: The United States, Italy and Spain supplied acute and convalescent COVID-19 samples. T cells, B-cell-depleted T cells, or PBMCs supplied cDNA or gDNA.

From germline, CDR1 is SEHNR and CDR2 FQNEAQ (reference sequence). V lost 5 bases and J 3 bases, leaving 17 bases between the germline ends. The CDR3 runs to 15 residues. Profiling relied on immunoSEQ multiplex PCR, and the TCRdb table lists in-frame clones only, not all of them. The repertoire holds 240,000 or so clones, with around 86% as singletons. The chain couples TRBV7-9 to TRBJ2-7, with TRBD1 as a possible D gene (5 bases). The clonotype was recovered from a woman in her thirties or forties with acute COVID-19. Specimen: PBMCs or T cells enriched from blood (not recorded which). The CDR3 protein is CASSRNLGAFYEQYF. In nucleotides, the CDR3 is TGTGCCAGCAGCCGAAATCTTGGGGCCTTCTACGAGCAGTACTTC.